This T cell receptor (beta chain) was captured by sequencing in a study of blood T cells in healthy people across ages. Alongside a J-beta primer mix, a sample-barcoded 5' primer served in a second PCR lasting about 6 to 11 cycles. From the 5' RACE reads, TCRdb called clonotypes with MiXCR, one entry per CDR3 protein. Among hundreds of thousands of distinct CDR3 sequences listed, 46% were seen once. V lost 1 base to trimming and J lost 2 bases, with 12 bases between them. This CDR3 is built from 16 residues. Per the germline V gene, CDR1 is SGHTA and CDR2 is FQGNSA. Each sample gave at least 6.5 million isolated PBMCs.

The origin of this receptor is an elderly man in good health. Specimen: blood. The chain is built from TRBV7-2 and TRBJ2-4; possible D gene TRBD2, 6 bases. The CDR3 nucleotides read TGTGCCAGCAGCTTAGACGTCGGGGGTACCAAAAACATTCAGTACTTC. Translating it yields CASSLDVGGTKNIQYF.